Following are 30 T cell receptor beta chains from one sample sequenced in a study of cytomegalovirus exposure and HLA in healthy donors. PCR amplification relied on 60 Vbeta primers (plus 13 Jbeta primers). TCRdb's table, derived via immunoSEQ multiplex PCR, lists solely in-frame clones and lacks some. The sample lists some 110,000 clones, about four fifths seen once, with roughly 1.2% in the top ten. Sequenced input: PBMCs. The receptors shown here come from a man aged 25-45 years in good health and CMV-seronegative.

The rearrangement links TRBV19 to TRBJ1-5; D is undetermined. Trimming pared 6 bases from V and 2 bases from J, leaving 14 bases between. This CDR3 has 15 amino acids. Germline CDR1 is LNHDA and CDR2 is SQIVND (reference sequence). The CDR3 here is CASRSSVRRNQPQHF. The CDR3 DNA follows: TGTGCCAGTAGGTCTTCGGTGAGGCGCAATCAGCCCCAGCATTTT.

This chain's CDR3 is CASSDVQGASPLHF. The DNA for the CDR3 is TGTGCCAGCAGTGACGTACAGGGTGCCTCACCCCTCCACTTT. The chain couples TRBV25-1 to TRBJ1-6; D is possibly TRBD1 (6 bases). Trimming removed 3 bases from V and 10 bases from J, with 13 bases in between. This CDR3 has 14 amino acids. Germline V gives CDR1 MGHDK, CDR2 SYGVNS.

The V call is TRBV18, the J call TRBJ1-4; D might be TRBD1 (5 bases). V shed 2 bases and J shed 3 bases, with 13 bases lying between them. Per the germline V gene, CDR1 is KGHSH and CDR2 is LQKENI. The CDR3 length is 16 residues. CDR3 in DNA: TGTGCCAGCTCACCAGGGACTATGGGTGCTAATGAAAAACTGTTTTTT. Protein product: CASSPGTMGANEKLFF.

V usage is TRBV9 and J usage is TRBJ2-3, with 7 bases fitting TRBD2. CDR3 length: 15 residues. Trimming took 1 base from V and 4 from J; bases not matched to a gene: 6. Germline CDR1 SGDLS, CDR2 YYNGEE. The DNA of the CDR3 is TGTGCCAGCAGCGTATTTGTGGCGGGAGCAGATACGCAGTATTTT. Protein product: CASSVFVAGADTQYF.

This chain joins TRBV19 and TRBJ2-1, with 10 bases that match TRBD2. V lost 7 bases to trimming and J lost 4 bases; unmatched junction nucleotides: 13. The CDR3 has 17 amino acids. CDR1 and CDR2 (germline): LNHDA, SQIVND (reference sequence). For the CDR3, the DNA is TGTGCCAGTACATTGACATGGACTAGCGGATATTACAATGAGCAGTTCTTC. Translated: CASTLTWTSGYYNEQFF. Full variable domain (missing parts from reference TRBV19 and TRBJ2-1): DGGITQSPKYLFRKEGQNVTLSCEQNLNHDAMYWYRQDPGQGLRLIYYSQIVNDFQKGDIAEGYSVSREKKESFPLTVTSAQKNPTAFYLCASTLTWTSGYYNEQFFGPGTRLTVL.

The CDR3 is CASSLALTTNYGYTF. In nucleotides, the CDR3 is TGTGCCAGCAGCTTGGCTTTGACAACCAACTATGGCTACACCTTC. This chain joins TRBV5-4 and TRBJ1-2, with D uncertain. The CDR3 has 15 residues. Looked up from germline, CDR1 is SGHNT and CDR2 is YYREEE (reference sequence). The ends were cut back, 0 bases at V and 2 bases at J, with 11 bases in the middle. Full variable domain (missing parts from reference TRBV5-4 and TRBJ1-2): ETGVTQSPTHLIKTRGQQVTLRCSSQSGHNTVSWYQQALGQGPQFIFQYYREEENGRGNFPPRFSGLQFPNYSSELNVNALELDDSALYLCASSLALTTNYGYTFGSGTRLTVV.

The V gene is TRBV28, the J gene TRBJ1-5; D is undetermined. Trimming took 3 bases from V and 6 from J, leaving 18 bases between them. The CDR3 is 16 amino acids. Germline V lookup: CDR1 MDHEN, CDR2 SYDVKM. CDR3 protein: CASSLRGVGVGQPQHF. CDR3 nucleotide sequence: TGTGCCAGCAGTTTGCGAGGCGTGGGAGTAGGTCAGCCCCAGCATTTT. The complete variable domain, with remaining parts taken from reference TRBV28 and TRBJ1-5, reads DVKVTQSSRYLVKRTGEKVFLECVQDMDHENMFWYRQDPGLGLRLIYFSYDVKMKEKGDIPEGYSVSREKKERFSLILESASTNQTSMYLCASSLRGVGVGQPQHFGDGTRLSIL.

This chain uses TRBV4-3 with TRBJ1-4, with 10 bases aligning to TRBD1. In germline, CDR1 is LGHNA, CDR2 YSLEER. CDR3 length: 14 residues. Germline trimming cut 3 bases from V and 6 bases from J; bases unmatched to any gene: 1. Here the CDR3 DNA reads TGCGCCAGCAGCCAGGACAGGGGGTATGAAAAACTGTTTTTT. Translation: CASSQDRGYEKLFF.

The CDR3 reads CASSFPQGHEQFF. CDR3 sequence (DNA): TGTGCCAGTAGTTTTCCACAGGGACATGAGCAGTTCTTC. The chain carries TRBV19 and TRBJ2-1; D possibly corresponds to TRBD1 (6 bases). Deletions cut 5 bases from V and 8 bases from J, with 13 bases between. Germline loops: CDR1 LNHDA, CDR2 SQIVND (reference sequence). This CDR3 spans 13 amino acids.

This chain joins TRBV12-5 and TRBJ2-5, with 10 bases fitting TRBD2. The V gene's germline CDR1 is LGHNT and CDR2 FRNRAP. V was pared by 1 base and J by 3 bases, with 2 bases of the junction left unmatched. This CDR3 contains 15 residues. The CDR3 coding sequence is TGTGCTAGTGGTTTGGGCCTAGCGGGAGAAGAGACCCAGTACTTC. Translated, it gives CASGLGLAGEETQYF.

V is TRBV4-3 and J is TRBJ1-4; tentatively, D is TRBD1 (5 bases). The V and J ends lost 0 bases and 6 bases respectively, with 14 bases between them. Germline V gene sequence: CDR1 LGHNA, CDR2 YSLEER. This CDR3 comprises 16 residues. For the CDR3, the DNA is TGCGCCAGCAGCCAAGATCGAGGGAGGGGATATGAAAAACTGTTTTTT. Translated: CASSQDRGRGYEKLFF.

The genes are TRBV5-6 and TRBJ2-5; weak D call: TRBD2 (7 bases). The CDR3 runs to 13 residues. Germline V gene data show CDR1 as SGHDT and CDR2 as YYEEEE. Trimming took 6 bases from V and 1 from J, leaving 10 bases between them. As DNA, the CDR3 is TGTGCCAGCATGGGGGGGCCCCAAGAGACCCAGTACTTC. Protein product: CASMGGPQETQYF. The variable domain in full, completed from reference TRBV5-6 and TRBJ2-5, reads DAGVTQSPTHLIKTRGQQVTLRCSPKSGHDTVSWYQQALGQGPQFIFQYYEEEERQRGNFPDRFSGHQFPNYSSELNVNALLLGDSALYLCASMGGPQETQYFGPGTRLLVL.

The chain has TRBV29-1 and TRBJ1-1, with 8 bases fitting TRBD1. This CDR3 has 13 amino acids. In germline, CDR1 is SQVTM, CDR2 ANQGSEA. V was clipped by 6 bases and J by 1 base; unmatched bases: 4. Here the CDR3 reads CSVGQGENTEAFF. CDR3 nucleotides: TGCAGCGTCGGACAGGGCGAGAACACTGAAGCTTTCTTT. Full variable domain (remainder filled in from reference TRBV29-1 and TRBJ1-1): SAVISQKPSRDICQRGTSLTIQCQVDSQVTMMFWYRQQPGQSLTLIATANQGSEATYESGFVIDKFPISRPNLTFSTLTVSNMSPEDSSIYLCSVGQGENTEAFFGQGTRLTVV.

This chain connects TRBV4-3 to TRBJ1-3; D call uncertain. Germline CDR1 reads LGHNA; CDR2 reads YSLEER. The CDR3 is 14 residues long. V was pared by 1 base and J by 4 bases, with 8 bases between. The CDR3 here is CASSQVQYGNTIYF. The CDR3, as DNA: TGCGCCAGCAGCCAAGTTCAGTACGGAAACACCATATATTTT.

This rearrangement joins TRBV27 to TRBJ1-1; 11 positions match TRBD1. The CDR3 runs 17 residues. Germline CDR1 MNHEY, CDR2 SMNVEV (reference sequence). Trimming at V came to 3 bases and at J to 0 bases, leaving 6 bases not matched to a gene. In DNA form, the CDR3 reads TGTGCCAGCAGTTTTAGGACAGGGGGCGTCATGAACACTGAAGCTTTCTTT. Its translation is CASSFRTGGVMNTEAFF.

The rearrangement links TRBV19 to TRBJ2-7, with TRBD1 matching 7 bases. Germline V gene lookup returns CDR1 LNHDA and CDR2 SQIVND (reference sequence). The CDR3 is 16 residues long. Unmatched junction bases numbered 8, after V lost 3 bases and J lost 0 bases. This CDR3 reads CASSINGQGDSYEQYF. The CDR3 region has the DNA TGTGCCAGTAGTATTAACGGGCAGGGGGACTCCTACGAGCAGTACTTC. Full variable domain (remainder filled in from reference TRBV19 and TRBJ2-7): DGGITQSPKYLFRKEGQNVTLSCEQNLNHDAMYWYRQDPGQGLRLIYYSQIVNDFQKGDIAEGYSVSREKKESFPLTVTSAQKNPTAFYLCASSINGQGDSYEQYFGPGTRLTVT.

This chain connects TRBV5-1 to TRBJ2-3; 9 nucleotides match TRBD2. The germline V gene has CDR1 SGHRS and CDR2 YFSETQ. This CDR3 comprises 16 residues. J gave up 2 bases and V 1 base, and 5 bases lay outside the gene matches. In DNA form, the CDR3 reads TGCGCCAGCAGCTTGAATAGCGGGGGTCTCACAGATACGCAGTATTTT. It encodes CASSLNSGGLTDTQYF.

The chain is built from TRBV5-1 and TRBJ2-1; perhaps TRBD2 as D (5 bases). CDR1 is SGHRS, CDR2 YFSETQ, per germline. This CDR3 comprises 15 residues. Trimming stripped 4 bases from V and 0 bases from J, with 11 bases between. In DNA, the CDR3 is TGCGCCAGCAGCCGTGACTACTACTCCTACAATGAGCAGTTCTTC. It specifies CASSRDYYSYNEQFF.

In this sample, this clone turned up once. V usage is TRBV9 and J usage is TRBJ2-1; TRBD2 matches 10 bases. V shed 0 bases and J 7 bases; nucleotides not matched to a gene: 7. The CDR3 is 16 residues long. Germline-derived CDR1 and CDR2 are SGDLS and YYNGEE. The CDR3, as DNA: TGTGCCAGCAGCGTAGGAGCGGGGGGGGCCAGTAATGAGCAGTTCTTC. Encoded protein: CASSVGAGGASNEQFF.

This chain joins TRBV19 and TRBJ1-2, with D unclear. V shed 2 bases and J shed 10 bases, with 20 bases lying between them. The CDR3 consists of 15 residues. Germline V gives CDR1 LNHDA, CDR2 SQIVND (reference sequence). This CDR3 reads CASSISPGREIDYTF. The CDR3 DNA follows: TGTGCCAGTAGTATAAGCCCGGGGAGGGAAATCGACTACACCTTC.

This chain joins TRBV7-2 and TRBJ2-3, with unresolved D. This CDR3 contains 15 residues. The germline V gene has CDR1 SGHTA and CDR2 FQGNSA. V dropped 5 bases and J dropped 2 bases, with 14 bases sitting between them. Here the CDR3 reads CASSPAELSTDTQYF. DNA of the CDR3: TGTGCCAGCAGCCCGGCGGAGTTATCCACAGATACGCAGTATTTT.

This clone occurred a few times. The rearrangement joins TRBV6-6 to TRBJ1-4; weak D call: TRBD1 (6 bases). This CDR3 has 14 amino acids. Trimming took 10 bases from V and 8 from J, leaving 20 bases between them. The V gene's germline CDR1 is MNHNY and CDR2 SVGAGI (reference sequence). The CDR3 region is CATISSSGDEKLFF. CDR3 nucleotides: TGTGCCACCATCAGTTCGTCAGGGGACGAAAAACTGTTTTTT.

V is TRBV7-9 and J is TRBJ1-1, with unresolved D. CDR1 is SEHNR, CDR2 FQNEAQ, per germline (reference sequence). There are 13 residues in the CDR3. The V gene lost 5 bases and the J gene lost 4 bases, with 11 bases spanning the gap. For the CDR3, the DNA is TGTGCCAGCAGCGCGACGGGTAGCACTGAAGCTTTCTTT. It encodes CASSATGSTEAFF.

The gene calls are TRBV10-1 and TRBJ2-1; possibly TRBD2 for D (5 bases). The germline gives CDR1 WNHNN, CDR2 SYGVQD (reference sequence). The CDR3 has 13 amino acids. Between the trimmed V and J ends, which lost 3 bases and 9 bases, there was a span of 12 bases. The CDR3 is CASSEPGMGEQFF. The CDR3 DNA reads TGCGCCAGCAGTGAACCCGGGATGGGTGAGCAGTTCTTC.

The J gene is TRBJ2-7, the V gene TRBV28, with D tentatively TRBD2 (7 bases). CDR3 length equals 16 residues. CDR1 and CDR2 (germline): MDHEN, SYDVKM. V was clipped by 1 base and J by 0 bases, with 13 bases between them. The CDR3 coding sequence is TGTGCCAGCAGTTTATTAGGGGGGGCTGTCTCCTACGAGCAGTACTTC. Encoded protein: CASSLLGGAVSYEQYF.

The J gene is TRBJ1-3, the V gene TRBV7-2, with 7 bases fitting TRBD1. Germline V gene data show CDR1 as SGHTA and CDR2 as FQGNSA. J lost 7 bases, V lost 4 bases, and 1 base had no gene match. The CDR3 loop spans 12 amino acids. The CDR3 is CASSSGQNTIYF. The CDR3 DNA follows: TGTGCCAGCAGCTCGGGACAGAACACCATATATTTT.

CDR3 loop: CASSFGGRPYNEQFF. The CDR3 DNA follows: TGTGCCAGCAGTTTTGGGGGCAGGCCGTACAATGAGCAGTTCTTC. The chain couples TRBV28 to TRBJ2-1; maybe TRBD1 (6 bases). Germline CDR1 reads MDHEN; CDR2 reads SYDVKM. This CDR3 is built from 15 residues. V was clipped by 3 bases and J by 4 bases, with 13 bases between them.

The chain combines TRBV7-5 with TRBJ2-5; the table calls TRBD2, which could not be checked here. TRBV7-5 counts as a pseudogene. This CDR3 region has 12 residues. CDR3 sequence reads: CASSLGVETQYF. DNA of the CDR3: TGTGCCAGCAGCCTCGGGGTGGAGACCCAGTACTTC.

The chain combines TRBV9 with TRBJ2-3; 11 bases match TRBD2. J was trimmed by 6 bases and V by 3 bases; bases with no gene match: 9. The germline CDR1 and CDR2 sequences are SGDLS and YYNGEE. The CDR3 consists of 16 residues. Written as DNA, the CDR3 is TGTGCCAGCAGCGCATTAGCGGGAGGGCCGACTGATACGCAGTATTTT. The encoded protein is CASSALAGGPTDTQYF.

The chain has TRBV6-5 and TRBJ1-4; TRBD1 aligns across 7 bases. The germline V gene has CDR1 MNHEY and CDR2 SVGAGI. The CDR3 is made up of 16 amino acids. The J segment lost 0 bases and the V segment lost 2 bases, leaving 3 bases of the junction unmatched. The CDR3 DNA reads as TGTGCCAGCAGTTACGGGACAGATGCAACTAATGAAAAACTGTTTTTT. Protein product: CASSYGTDATNEKLFF.